This T cell receptor (beta chain) was captured by sequencing in a study of PD-L1 blockade in urothelial cancer (dated 2017 in TCRdb). The study in broad terms: Every patient began therapy around 2014 and was given atezolizumab 1,200 mg intravenously every 3 weeks. About 90% of the roughly 29 patients were identified as males with urothelial cancer of bladder origin, and a prior smoking history was reported by 18 of 29 patients. Patients had an ECOG performance status of 0 or 1 and had received between 0 and 3 prior chemotherapy regimens. Blood samples were analyzed at 3 weeks after treatment start (second dose) and at 6 weeks after treatment start. A median of about 150,000 T cells and 85,000 or so unique TCRs was obtained from blood samples, and a median clonality of roughly 0.08 was observed. The study, an exploratory multi-omic analysis, examined somatic, immune and clinical correlates of response to PD-L1 blockade with atezolizumab in urothelial cancer. TCR sequencing covered pretreatment tumor samples and matched, serially collected peripheral blood taken before and after atezolizumab treatment. Durable clinical benefit was defined as progression-free survival longer than 6 months, and TCR features were also tested against progression-free and overall survival. In the same patients, whole exome sequencing and RNA sequencing of pretreatment tumors were performed in addition to TCR sequencing. Durable clinical benefit was achieved by nine patients and was not achieved by 20 patients. Pretreatment blood TCR-seq was available for nearly 30 patients, at least one posttreatment blood collection was obtained for around 25 patients, and tumor TCR-seq was available for around 25 patients. The study at large found these results: Improved progression-free and overall survival was found to be associated with pretreatment peripheral blood TCR clonality below the median. Greater expansion of tumor-associated TCR clones in peripheral blood 3 weeks after the start of treatment was observed in patients with durable benefit (n ≈ 22, p = 0.022). Because the sample size was small (n of about 29) and many exploratory analyses were performed, the results are intended to be hypothesis-generating.

Explained via the paper, the time point label denotes: pretreatment peripheral blood. A cohort of around 28 patients with locally advanced or metastatic urothelial carcinoma, treated at Memorial Sloan Kettering on a trial protocol, was included. Peripheral blood mononuclear cells were collected pretreatment and during treatment, with between 1 and 8 total time points obtained per patient. The Qiagen DNeasy Blood extraction kit was used to purify genomic DNA from total PBMCs and tumor samples. Collected pretreatment and during treatment, PBMCs were isolated and stored as previously described. The CDR3 numbers 15 residues from cysteine through phenylalanine. CDR3 DNA is the only sequence kept; it has 45 bases, read in frame from the first base. Trimmed from V: 4 bases; trimmed from J: 5 bases; junction bases lacking a gene match: 8. The germline V gene encodes CDR1 MNHEY and CDR2 SMNVEV (reference sequence).

To estimate absolute template abundance from read counts, synthetic TCR analog templates were spiked into each PCR. The immunoSEQ assay was used to amplify TCRbeta CDR3 regions from genomic DNA with bias-controlled V and J gene primers. Rearranged TCRbeta segments were sequenced at approximately 20X coverage. The published analysis was carried out like this. Sequencing errors were corrected by clustering, and CDR3s were annotated against IMGT so that V, D and J genes could be assigned. Downstream analyses used only productive TCRbeta rearrangements and left out out-of-frame or stop-codon sequences. Clonality was computed as one minus Shannon entropy normalized by the log of the number of unique productive sequences. Fisher's exact test with Benjamini-Hochberg correction, using a cutoff of adjusted p below 0.01, was how clones that differed between time points or between blood and tumor were identified. Imported from immuneACCESS, the table was reduced by TCRdb to in-frame sequences with V and J called. These copies leave out some clones; in studies compared against another copy, an unresolved V gene accounts for under half, and the cause of the remainder is not known. V and J calls and clone size come straight from that table; D and trimming were deduced from the DNA. The sample table records 48,000 or so clones; around 88% of these occur just once. The ten largest clones take up under 15% of the sample.

To note about this clone: No cognate antigen has been identified for it. No base quality values were provided; no much bigger clone lies one nucleotide off.

This clonotype originated in a woman aged 55-75 years with urothelial cancer. The material was PBMCs, obtained around atezolizumab (anti-PD-L1) treatment. The sequence joins TRBV27 to TRBJ2-5, and 9 junction bases match TRBD1. For the CDR3, the sequence is CASSSGGQGFETQYF. Read as DNA, the sequence is TGTGCCAGCAGTTCAGGGGGACAGGGATTCGAGACCCAGTACTTC.